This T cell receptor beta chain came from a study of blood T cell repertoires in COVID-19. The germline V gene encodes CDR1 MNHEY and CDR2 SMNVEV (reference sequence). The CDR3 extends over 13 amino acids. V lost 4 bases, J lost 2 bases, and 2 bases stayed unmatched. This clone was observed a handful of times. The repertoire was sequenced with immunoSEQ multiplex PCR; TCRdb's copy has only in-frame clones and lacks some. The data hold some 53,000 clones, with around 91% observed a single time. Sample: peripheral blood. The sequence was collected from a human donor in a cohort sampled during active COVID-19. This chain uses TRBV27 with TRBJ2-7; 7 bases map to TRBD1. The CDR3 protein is CASSSQGPYEQYF. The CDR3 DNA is TGTGCCAGCAGTTCACAGGGGCCCTACGAGCAGTACTTC.